These 9 T cell receptor beta chains came from one sample sequenced in a study of blood T cell repertoires in COVID-19. Sequencing was performed with immunoSEQ multiplex PCR; in TCRdb, only in-frame clones are kept and a portion is missing. Of more than 95,000 clones in the sample, about 81% are singletons; the top ten hold 4.1%. Sample: peripheral blood. All receptors come from a man aged 55-75 years with acute or convalescent COVID-19.

The chain combines TRBV28 with TRBJ1-5; unclear D gene. Trimming cost V 6 bases and J 4 bases, with 13 bases left between them. There are 14 residues in the CDR3. Germline CDR1 reads MDHEN; CDR2 reads SYDVKM. This CDR3 reads CASSPEVRNQPQHF. DNA of the CDR3: TGTGCCAGCAGCCCAGAGGTTCGTAATCAGCCCCAGCATTTT. Using reference TRBV28 and TRBJ1-5 for the parts outside the CDR3, the full variable domain is DVKVTQSSRYLVKRTGEKVFLECVQDMDHENMFWYRQDPGLGLRLIYFSYDVKMKEKGDIPEGYSVSREKKERFSLILESASTNQTSMYLCASSPEVRNQPQHFGDGTRLSIL.

The J gene is TRBJ2-6, the V gene TRBV6-4, with D perhaps TRBD2 (5 bases). The V and J ends lost 2 bases and 0 bases respectively, with 11 bases between them. Germline-derived CDR1 and CDR2 are MRHNA and SNTAGT. This CDR3 spans 17 amino acids. The CDR3 DNA is TGTGCCAGCAGTGACAGGGTGGGAGACTCTGGGGCCAACGTCCTGACTTTC. It encodes CASSDRVGDSGANVLTF.

In nucleotides, the CDR3 is TGTGCCAGCAGCGGTCAGGGGGCATTAGCCTTCAATGAGCAGTTCTTC. This codes for CASSGQGALAFNEQFF. This chain uses TRBV11-3 with TRBJ2-1, with 8 bases identical to TRBD1. Trimming took 5 bases from V and 6 from J; bases not matched to a gene: 12. CDR3 length equals 16 residues. Looked up from germline, CDR1 is SGHNT and CDR2 is YENEEA.

The chain is built from TRBV2 and TRBJ2-5, with 7 bases identical to TRBD1. CDR3 length equals 14 residues. CDR1 and CDR2 from the germline V gene are SNHLY and FYNNEI. Trimming at V came to 2 bases and at J to 5 bases, leaving 5 bases not matched to a gene. CDR3 DNA: TGTGCCAGCAGTGAAAGGACAGGCGGGGAGACCCAGTACTTC. It is translated as CASSERTGGETQYF.

The chain links TRBV19 to TRBJ2-3; weak D call: TRBD1 (6 bases). The CDR3 is 12 residues long. The germline CDR1 and CDR2 sequences are LNHDA and SQIVND (reference sequence). The V and J ends lost 6 bases and 4 bases respectively, with 8 bases between them. CDR3 region: CASRTGADTQYF. As DNA, the CDR3 is TGTGCCAGTAGGACAGGCGCAGATACGCAGTATTTT.

This clone occurred once. The chain is built from TRBV11-2 and TRBJ1-1; 12 bases agree with TRBD1. Germline trimming cut 1 base from V and 1 base from J; bases unmatched to any gene: 7. The CDR3 covers 18 residues. The germline CDR1 and CDR2 sequences are SGHAT and FQNNGV. This chain's CDR3 is CASSLGGTGGPPNTEAFF. In nucleotides, the CDR3 is TGTGCCAGCAGCTTAGGTGGGACAGGGGGCCCACCGAACACTGAAGCTTTCTTT.

The chain recombines TRBV12-5 with TRBJ1-1, with D unresolved. V lost 7 bases, J lost 1 base, and 10 bases lay in between. Germline V gene sequence: CDR1 LGHNT, CDR2 FRNRAP. The CDR3 runs 13 residues. The CDR3 sequence is CASAEGANTEAFF. The CDR3 DNA is TGTGCTAGTGCTGAGGGCGCGAACACTGAAGCTTTCTTT.

The rearrangement joins TRBV4-2 to TRBJ1-1; 7 positions match TRBD1. Per germline, CDR1 LGHNA and CDR2 YNFKEQ. CDR3 length: 15 amino acids. V lost 3 bases, J lost 6 bases, and 10 bases stayed unmatched. The CDR3 reads CASSQPDRERAEAFF. CDR3 sequence (DNA): TGTGCCAGCAGCCAGCCAGACAGGGAGAGGGCTGAAGCTTTCTTT.

This rearrangement joins TRBV7-3 to TRBJ2-1, with 8 nucleotides matching TRBD2. Trimming cost V 1 base and J 8 bases; bases outside gene matches: 10. The V gene's germline CDR1 is SGHTA and CDR2 FQGTGA. This CDR3 has 16 residues. In nucleotides, the CDR3 is TGTGCCAGCAGCTTAAACCCGCGGGGGGTGCTGGATGAGCAGTTCTTC. Protein product: CASSLNPRGVLDEQFF. Full variable domain (remainder filled in from reference TRBV7-3 and TRBJ2-1): GAGVSQTPSNKVTEKGKYVELRCDPISGHTALYWYRQSLGQGPEFLIYFQGTGAADDSGLPNDRFFAVRPEGSVSTLKIQRTERGDSAVYLCASSLNPRGVLDEQFFGPGTRLTVL.